This T cell receptor (beta chain) was retrieved from a study of blood T cell repertoires in COVID-19. For the study at large: Some COVID-19 samples were acute and others convalescent; all came from the United States, Italy and Spain. Nucleic acid was either cDNA or gDNA, and it came from T cells, B-cell-depleted T cells, or PBMCs.

Participants were aged roughly 18 to 90 years, lived in roughly 23 US areas, and enrolled virtually. CDR3 length equals 14 residues. V was cut by 4 bases and J by 0 bases, with 10 bases left in between. The germline V gene encodes CDR1 SGHRS and CDR2 YFSETQ. Profiling relied on immunoSEQ multiplex PCR, and the TCRdb table lists in-frame clones only, not all of them. The repertoire includes a few hundred thousand clones, over 75% of them detected once, and 1.5% to 2% sits in the top ten. This clone came up once. The chain has TRBV5-1 and TRBJ1-2; D not resolved. Sequenced input: PBMCs or T cells enriched from blood (not recorded which). This clonotype was sampled from a woman in her 40s who had recovered from COVID-19. CDR3 loop: CASSPPGTNYGYTF. CDR3 coding DNA: TGCGCCAGCAGCCCCCCCGGGACTAACTATGGCTACACCTTC.